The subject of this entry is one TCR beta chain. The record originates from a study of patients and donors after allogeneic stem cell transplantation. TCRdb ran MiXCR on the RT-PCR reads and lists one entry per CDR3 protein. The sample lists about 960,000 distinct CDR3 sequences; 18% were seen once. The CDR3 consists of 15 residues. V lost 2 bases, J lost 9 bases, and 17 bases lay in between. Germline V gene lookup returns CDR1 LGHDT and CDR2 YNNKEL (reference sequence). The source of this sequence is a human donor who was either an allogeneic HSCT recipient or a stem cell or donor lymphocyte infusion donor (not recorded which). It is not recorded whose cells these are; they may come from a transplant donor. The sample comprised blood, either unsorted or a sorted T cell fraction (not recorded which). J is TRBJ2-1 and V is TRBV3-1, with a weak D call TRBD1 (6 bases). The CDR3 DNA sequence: TGTGCCAGCAGCCAACCACAGGGTGGTGAGTTTGAGCAGTTCTTC. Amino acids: CASSQPQGGEFEQFF.